This is a list of T cell receptor beta chains from one sample in a study of shared clonotypes between healthy human individuals. Produced via immunoSEQ multiplex PCR; TCRdb's table is partial and in-frame only. Of about 2.1 million clones in the sample, roughly 95% were seen once. The sequencing input was naive CD8+ T cells from PBMCs. Source of these receptors: a man between 18 and 29 years old in good health. Some clones in this sample may be carry-over from other donors' samples. The CDR3 runs from the conserved cysteine through the conserved F or W. The order of the fields is D gene, J gene, V gene, CDR3 DNA, CDR3 protein. The D gene is left open where the match is weak.

d_gene: -; j_gene: TRBJ1-4; v_gene: TRBV30; CDR3nt: TGTGCCTGGAGTCCACCCCCCGGGCGTTTATGGGAAAAACTGTTTTTT; CDR3aa: CAWSPPPGRLWEKLFF
d_gene: -; j_gene: TRBJ2-2; v_gene: TRBV9; CDR3nt: TGTGCCAGCAGCGGCGTTGGGACTCCACCCCCGCGTCGAATTACCGGGGAGCTGTTTTTT; CDR3aa: CASSGVGTPPPRRITGELFF
d_gene: TRBD1; j_gene: TRBJ2-6; v_gene: TRBV18; CDR3nt: TGTGCCAGCTCGTTCAGCAGGGGGAGTTCTGGGGCCAACGTCCTGACTTTC; CDR3aa: CASSFSRGSSGANVLTF
d_gene: TRBD1; j_gene: TRBJ2-3; v_gene: TRBV6-1; CDR3nt: TGTGCCAGCAGTGGTCGCAGGGGGTTAAACACAGATACGCAGTATTTT; CDR3aa: CASSGRRGLNTDTQYF
d_gene: TRBD2; j_gene: TRBJ2-1; v_gene: TRBV27; CDR3nt: TGTGCCAGCAGTCCTCGACTAGCGGTGAGATCCTACAATGAGCAGTTCTTC; CDR3aa: CASSPRLAVRSYNEQFF
d_gene: -; j_gene: TRBJ1-4; v_gene: TRBV19; CDR3nt: TGTGCCAGTAGTAGTTCGCTTGGAAATGAAAAACTGTTTTTT; CDR3aa: CASSSSLGNEKLFF
d_gene: TRBD1; j_gene: TRBJ2-7; v_gene: TRBV9; CDR3nt: TGTGCCAGCAGCGTAGGGACAGGAGCATTATCCTACGAGCAGTACTTC; CDR3aa: CASSVGTGALSYEQYF
d_gene: -; j_gene: TRBJ1-2; v_gene: TRBV27; CDR3nt: TGTGCCAGCAGTTTAAGAGGGCTTAACTATGGCTACACCTTC; CDR3aa: CASSLRGLNYGYTF
d_gene: TRBD1; j_gene: TRBJ1-1; v_gene: TRBV19; CDR3nt: TGTGCCAGTAGTGGGTGGACAGGGGCGAACACTGAAGCTTTCTTT; CDR3aa: CASSGWTGANTEAFF
d_gene: TRBD2; j_gene: TRBJ2-1; v_gene: TRBV15; CDR3nt: TGTGCCACCAATGACGGGACTAGCGGGAGCACTGAGCAGTTCTTC; CDR3aa: CATNDGTSGSTEQFF